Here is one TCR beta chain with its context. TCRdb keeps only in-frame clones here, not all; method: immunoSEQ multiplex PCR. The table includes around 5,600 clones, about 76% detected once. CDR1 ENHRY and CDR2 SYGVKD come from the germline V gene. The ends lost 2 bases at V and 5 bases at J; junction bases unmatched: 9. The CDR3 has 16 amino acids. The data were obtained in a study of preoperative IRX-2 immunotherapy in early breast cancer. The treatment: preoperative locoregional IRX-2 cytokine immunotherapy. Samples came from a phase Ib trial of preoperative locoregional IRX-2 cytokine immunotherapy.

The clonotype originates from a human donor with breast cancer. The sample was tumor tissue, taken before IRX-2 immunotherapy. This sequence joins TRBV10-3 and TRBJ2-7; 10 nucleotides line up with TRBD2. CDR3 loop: CAISEKASGSGDEQYF. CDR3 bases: TGTGCCATCAGTGAGAAGGCTAGCGGGAGTGGCGACGAGCAGTACTTC.